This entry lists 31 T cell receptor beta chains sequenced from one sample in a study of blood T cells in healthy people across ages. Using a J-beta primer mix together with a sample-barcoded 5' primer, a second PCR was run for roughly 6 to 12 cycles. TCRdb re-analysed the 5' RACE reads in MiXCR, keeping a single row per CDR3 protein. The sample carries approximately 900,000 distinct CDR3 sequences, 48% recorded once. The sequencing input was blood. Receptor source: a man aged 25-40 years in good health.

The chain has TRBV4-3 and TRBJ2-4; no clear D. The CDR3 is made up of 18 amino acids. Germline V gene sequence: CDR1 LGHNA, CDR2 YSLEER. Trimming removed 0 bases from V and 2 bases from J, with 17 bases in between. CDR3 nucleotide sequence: TGCGCCAGCAGCCAAGATATAAGTGGCCGGCCGTCCAAAAACATTCAGTACTTC. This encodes CASSQDISGRPSKNIQYF.

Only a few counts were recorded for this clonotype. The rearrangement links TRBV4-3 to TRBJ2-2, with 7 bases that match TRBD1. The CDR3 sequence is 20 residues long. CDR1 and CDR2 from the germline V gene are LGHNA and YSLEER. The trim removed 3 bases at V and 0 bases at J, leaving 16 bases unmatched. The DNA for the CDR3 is TGCGCCAGCAGCCAGGGGTCTATACAGGGGTCTCAAGCGAACACCGGGGAGCTGTTTTTT. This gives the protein CASSQGSIQGSQANTGELFF.

CDR3: CASSPRTGGNGELFF. The CDR3 DNA reads TGTGCCAGCAGCCCCCGGACAGGGGGAAACGGGGAGCTGTTTTTT. The rearrangement links TRBV3-1 to TRBJ2-2, with 10 bases identical to TRBD1. This CDR3 comprises 15 residues. Germline values: CDR1 LGHDT, CDR2 YNNKEL (reference sequence). V lost 4 bases and J lost 7; bases outside the gene matches: 6. The whole variable domain, remainder taken from reference TRBV3-1 and TRBJ2-2, is DTAVSQTPKYLVTQMGNDKSIKCEQNLGHDTMYWYKQDSKKFLKIMFSYNNKELIINETVPNRFSPKSPDKAHLNLHINSLELGDSAVYFCASSPRTGGNGELFFGEGSRLTVL.

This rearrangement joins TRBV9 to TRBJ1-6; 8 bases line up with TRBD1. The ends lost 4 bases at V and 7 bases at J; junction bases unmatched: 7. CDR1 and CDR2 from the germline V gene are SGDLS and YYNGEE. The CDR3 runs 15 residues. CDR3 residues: CASSINDRGNSPLHF. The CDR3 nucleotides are TGTGCCAGCAGCATAAACGACAGGGGAAATTCACCCCTCCACTTT.

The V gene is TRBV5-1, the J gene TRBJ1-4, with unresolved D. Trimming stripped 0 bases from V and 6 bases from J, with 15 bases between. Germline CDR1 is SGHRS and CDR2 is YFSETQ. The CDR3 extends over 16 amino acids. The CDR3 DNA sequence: TGCGCCAGCAGCTTGGCCACAACAGAGAATGATGAAAAACTGTTTTTT. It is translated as CASSLATTENDEKLFF.

CDR3 protein: CASSLDGLADHTDTQYF. The CDR3 DNA reads TGTGCCAGCAGCTTAGATGGACTAGCGGACCACACAGATACGCAGTATTTT. V usage is TRBV7-2 and J usage is TRBJ2-3; 10 bases agree with TRBD2. Germline V gives CDR1 SGHTA, CDR2 FQGNSA. With V trimmed by 1 base and J by 2 bases, 6 bases remained unmatched. This CDR3 region has 17 residues.

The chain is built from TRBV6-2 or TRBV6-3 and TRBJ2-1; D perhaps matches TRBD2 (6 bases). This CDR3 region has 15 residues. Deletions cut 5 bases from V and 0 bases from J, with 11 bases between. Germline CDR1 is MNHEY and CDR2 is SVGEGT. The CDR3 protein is CASSRLGGSYNEQFF. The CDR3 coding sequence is TGTGCCAGCAGTCGTCTGGGGGGCTCCTACAATGAGCAGTTCTTC.

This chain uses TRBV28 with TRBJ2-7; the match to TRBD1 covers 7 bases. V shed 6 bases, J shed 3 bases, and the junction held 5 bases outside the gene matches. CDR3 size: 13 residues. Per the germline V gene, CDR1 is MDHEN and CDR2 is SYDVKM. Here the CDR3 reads CASRLDRIYEQYF. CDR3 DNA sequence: TGTGCCAGCAGACTGGACAGGATCTACGAGCAGTACTTC.

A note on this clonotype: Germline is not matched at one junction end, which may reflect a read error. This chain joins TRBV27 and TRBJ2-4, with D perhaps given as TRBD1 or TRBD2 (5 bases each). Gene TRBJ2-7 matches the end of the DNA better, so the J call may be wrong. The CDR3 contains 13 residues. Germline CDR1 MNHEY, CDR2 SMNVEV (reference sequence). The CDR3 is CAGSLGPSYEQYF. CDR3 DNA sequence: TGTGCCGGCAGTTTGGGACCGAGCTACGAGCAGTACTTC.

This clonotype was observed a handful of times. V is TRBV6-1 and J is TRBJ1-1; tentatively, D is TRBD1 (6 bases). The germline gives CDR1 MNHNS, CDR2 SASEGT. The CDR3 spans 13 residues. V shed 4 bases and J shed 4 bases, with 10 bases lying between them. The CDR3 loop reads CASSVQGGTEAFF. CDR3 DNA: TGTGCCAGCAGTGTACAGGGAGGCACTGAAGCTTTCTTT.

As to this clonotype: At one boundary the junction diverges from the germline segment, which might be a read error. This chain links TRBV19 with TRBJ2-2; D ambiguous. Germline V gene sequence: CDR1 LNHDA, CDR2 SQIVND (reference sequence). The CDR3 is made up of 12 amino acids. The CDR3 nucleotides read TGTGCCGGTAGACAGAACACCGGGGAGCTGTTTTTT. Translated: CAGRQNTGELFF.

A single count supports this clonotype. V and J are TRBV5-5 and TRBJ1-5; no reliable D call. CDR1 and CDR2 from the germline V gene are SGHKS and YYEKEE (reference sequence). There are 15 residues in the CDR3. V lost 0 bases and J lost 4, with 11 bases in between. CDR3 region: CASSLAGATNQPQHF. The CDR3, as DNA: TGTGCCAGCAGCTTGGCCGGTGCCACTAATCAGCCCCAGCATTTT.

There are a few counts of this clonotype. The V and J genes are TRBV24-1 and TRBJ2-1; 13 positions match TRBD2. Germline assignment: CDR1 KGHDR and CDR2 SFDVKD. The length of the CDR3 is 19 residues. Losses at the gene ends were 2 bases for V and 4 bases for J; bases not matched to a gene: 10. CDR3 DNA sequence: TGTGCCACCAGTGATTCTTCCTTGACTAGCGGGGGGTATTACAATGAGCAGTTCTTC. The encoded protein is CATSDSSLTSGGYYNEQFF.

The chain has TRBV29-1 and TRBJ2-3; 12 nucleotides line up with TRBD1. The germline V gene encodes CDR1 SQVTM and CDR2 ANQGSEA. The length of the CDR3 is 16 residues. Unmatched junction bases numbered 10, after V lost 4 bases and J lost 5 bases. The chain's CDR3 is CSVGGQGASSRDTQYF. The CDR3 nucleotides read TGCAGCGTTGGGGGACAGGGGGCTAGTTCGCGAGATACGCAGTATTTT.

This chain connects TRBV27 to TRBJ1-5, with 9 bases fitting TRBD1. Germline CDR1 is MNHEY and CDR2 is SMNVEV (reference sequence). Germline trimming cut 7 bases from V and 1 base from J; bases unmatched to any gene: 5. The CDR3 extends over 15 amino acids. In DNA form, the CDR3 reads TGTGCCAGCACCCCGACAGGGGGGAGCAATCAGCCCCAGCATTTT. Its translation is CASTPTGGSNQPQHF.

For the CDR3, the DNA is TGCAGTGCTAGAGGAGATGGGAGCGGGGGCCGGGGCACAGATACGCAGTATTTT. The encoded protein is CSARGDGSGGRGTDTQYF. The V and J genes are TRBV20-1 and TRBJ2-3; 8 bases are a match to TRBD2. The J segment lost 1 base and the V segment lost 1 base, leaving 13 bases of the junction unmatched. This CDR3 has 18 residues. Germline-derived CDR1 and CDR2 are DFQATT and SNEGSKA (reference sequence).

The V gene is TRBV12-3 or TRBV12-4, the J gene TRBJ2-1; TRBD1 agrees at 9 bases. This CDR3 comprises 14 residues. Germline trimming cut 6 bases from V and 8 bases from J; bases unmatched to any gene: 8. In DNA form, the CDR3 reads TGTGCCAGCAGCCCTGGGACAGGGTGGGATGAGCAGTTCTTC. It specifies CASSPGTGWDEQFF.

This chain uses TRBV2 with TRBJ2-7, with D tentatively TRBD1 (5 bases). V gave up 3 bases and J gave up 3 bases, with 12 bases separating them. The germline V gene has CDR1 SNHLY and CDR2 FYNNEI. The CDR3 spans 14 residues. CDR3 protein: CASSEYTQGYEQYF. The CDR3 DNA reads TGTGCCAGCAGTGAGTACACCCAGGGCTACGAGCAGTACTTC.

CDR3 sequence: CASRTDTFSYEQYF. CDR3 sequence (DNA): TGTGCCAGCAGAACCGACACCTTCTCCTACGAGCAGTACTTC. The chain couples TRBV6-2 or TRBV6-3 to TRBJ2-4; D unresolved. Gene TRBJ2-7 matches the end of the DNA better, so the J call may be wrong. Germline CDR1 MNHEY, CDR2 SVGEGT. There are 14 residues in the CDR3.

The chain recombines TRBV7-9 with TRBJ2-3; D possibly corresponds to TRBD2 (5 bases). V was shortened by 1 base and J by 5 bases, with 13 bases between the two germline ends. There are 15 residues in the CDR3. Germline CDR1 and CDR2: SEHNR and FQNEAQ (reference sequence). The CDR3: CASSLGESSRDTQYF. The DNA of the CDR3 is TGTGCCAGCAGCTTAGGGGAGAGTAGTCGAGATACGCAGTATTTT.

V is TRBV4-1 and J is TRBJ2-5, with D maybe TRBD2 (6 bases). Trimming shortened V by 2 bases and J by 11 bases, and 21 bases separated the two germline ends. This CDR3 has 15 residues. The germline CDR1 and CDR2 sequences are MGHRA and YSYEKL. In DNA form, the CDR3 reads TGCGCCAGCAGCCAAATGGAGGGGCCACCCCCGACGCAGTACTTC. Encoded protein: CASSQMEGPPPTQYF.

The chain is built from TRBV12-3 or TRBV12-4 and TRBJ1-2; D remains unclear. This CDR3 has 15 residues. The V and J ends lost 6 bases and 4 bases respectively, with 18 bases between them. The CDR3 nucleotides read TGTGCCAGCAGCTCCCGTCGGGTTAGATTCTATGGCTACACCTTC. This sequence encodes CASSSRRVRFYGYTF.

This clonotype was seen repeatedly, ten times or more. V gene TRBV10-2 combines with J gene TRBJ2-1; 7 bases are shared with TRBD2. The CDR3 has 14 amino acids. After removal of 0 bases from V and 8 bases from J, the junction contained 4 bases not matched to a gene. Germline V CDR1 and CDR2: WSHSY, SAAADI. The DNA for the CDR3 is TGCGCCAGCAGTGAGTCGACGGGGAGGGATGAGCAGTTCTTC. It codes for CASSESTGRDEQFF.

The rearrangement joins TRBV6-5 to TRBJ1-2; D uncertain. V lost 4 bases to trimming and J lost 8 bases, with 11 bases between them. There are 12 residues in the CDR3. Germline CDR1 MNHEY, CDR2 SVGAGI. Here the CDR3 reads CASSSPGRGYTF. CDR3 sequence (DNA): TGTGCCAGCAGTTCCCCAGGACGCGGCTACACCTTC.

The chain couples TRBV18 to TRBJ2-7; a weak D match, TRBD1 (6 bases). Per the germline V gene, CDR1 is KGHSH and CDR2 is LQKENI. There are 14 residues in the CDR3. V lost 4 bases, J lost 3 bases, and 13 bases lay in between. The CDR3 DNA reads TGTGCCAGCTCACGGGACATGTCCGACTACGAGCAGTACTTC. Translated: CASSRDMSDYEQYF.

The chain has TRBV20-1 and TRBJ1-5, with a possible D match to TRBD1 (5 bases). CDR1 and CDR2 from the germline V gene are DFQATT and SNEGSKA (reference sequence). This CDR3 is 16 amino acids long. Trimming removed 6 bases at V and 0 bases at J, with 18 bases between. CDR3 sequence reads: CSAPPKGHYSNQPQHF. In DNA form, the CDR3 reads TGCAGTGCCCCTCCCAAGGGGCACTATAGCAATCAGCCCCAGCATTTT.

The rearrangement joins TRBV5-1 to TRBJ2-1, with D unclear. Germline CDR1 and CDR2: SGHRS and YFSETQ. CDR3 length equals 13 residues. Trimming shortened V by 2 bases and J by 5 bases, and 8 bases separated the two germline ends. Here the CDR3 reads CASSFAVDNEQFF. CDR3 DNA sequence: TGCGCCAGCAGCTTCGCGGTGGACAATGAGCAGTTCTTC.

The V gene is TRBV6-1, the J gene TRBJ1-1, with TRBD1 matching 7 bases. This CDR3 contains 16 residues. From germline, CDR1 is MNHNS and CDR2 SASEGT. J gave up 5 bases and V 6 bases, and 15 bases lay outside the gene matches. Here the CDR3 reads CASSLDRAPGGTEAFF. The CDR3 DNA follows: TGTGCCAGCAGCCTCGACAGGGCTCCGGGGGGGACTGAAGCTTTCTTT.

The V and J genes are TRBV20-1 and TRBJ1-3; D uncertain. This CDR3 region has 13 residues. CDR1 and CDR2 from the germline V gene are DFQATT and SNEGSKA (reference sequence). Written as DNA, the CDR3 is TGCAGCGCAACACACCACTCTGGAAACACCATATATTTT. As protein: CSATHHSGNTIYF.

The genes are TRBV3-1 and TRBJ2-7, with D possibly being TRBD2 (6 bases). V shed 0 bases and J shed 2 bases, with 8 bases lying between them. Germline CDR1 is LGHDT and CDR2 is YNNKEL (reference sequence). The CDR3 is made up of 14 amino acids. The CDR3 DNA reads TGTGCCAGCAGCCAAGAACTAGCCCCCTACGAGCAGTACTTC. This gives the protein CASSQELAPYEQYF.

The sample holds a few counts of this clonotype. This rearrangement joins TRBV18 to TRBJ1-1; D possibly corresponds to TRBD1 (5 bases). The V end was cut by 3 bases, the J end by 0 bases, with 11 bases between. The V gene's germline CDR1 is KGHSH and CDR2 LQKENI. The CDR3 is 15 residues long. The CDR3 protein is CASSPSRGMNTEAFF. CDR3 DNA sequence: TGTGCCAGCTCACCTAGTCGGGGGATGAACACTGAAGCTTTCTTT.